Listed here are 22 T cell receptor beta chains from one sample, sequenced in a study of T-cell reconstitution after alpha-beta-depleted transplantation in children. A TCRbeta library incorporating unique molecular identifiers was prepared. TCRdb re-called the PCR reads with MiXCR, one entry per CDR3 protein. This table holds approximately 800,000 distinct CDR3 sequences, roughly 15% found once. This specimen was PBMCs, mostly from graft donor cells, taken 360 days after TCRalphabeta/CD19-depleted stem cell transplant. The receptors derive from a male patient aged 10 to 17 who had a stem cell transplant for acute lymphoblastic leukemia, so the T cells may come from the graft donor.

The CDR3 nucleotides are TGCAGCGGAAGATGGGCAGGGCAGAACACTGAAGCTTTCTTT. This encodes CSGRWAGQNTEAFF. J is TRBJ1-1 and V is TRBV29-1; perhaps TRBD1 as D (5 bases). The germline V gene encodes CDR1 SQVTM and CDR2 ANQGSEA. The CDR3 totals 14 residues. V lost 7 bases, J lost 1 base, and 16 bases lay in between.

This clonotype was recorded a few times. V and J are TRBV2 and TRBJ1-1; the D is unclear. Trimming shortened V by 6 bases and J by 1 base, and 12 bases separated the two germline ends. Per the germline V gene, CDR1 is SNHLY and CDR2 is FYNNEI. The CDR3 runs 14 residues. The CDR3 DNA reads as TGTGCCAGCAGGCCCCGGGGTTGGAACACTGAAGCTTTCTTT. Translated, it gives CASRPRGWNTEAFF.

V gene TRBV27 combines with J gene TRBJ2-7; the D gene is possibly TRBD2 (5 bases). Trimming shortened V by 1 base and J by 3 bases, and 13 bases separated the two germline ends. The V gene's germline CDR1 is MNHEY and CDR2 SMNVEV (reference sequence). The CDR3 length is 15 residues. CDR3 bases: TGTGCCAGCAGTTTATTGCCCGGACGGGGCTACGAGCAGTACTTC. Translated: CASSLLPGRGYEQYF.

This clonotype was seen at least ten times. V usage is TRBV29-1 and J usage is TRBJ2-5; 9 bases fit TRBD1. The CDR3 length is 12 residues. Germline CDR1 reads SQVTM; CDR2 reads ANQGSEA. Trimming took 5 bases from V and 4 from J; bases not matched to a gene: 2. The CDR3 DNA is TGCAGCGTTACAGGGGGCCCAGAGACCCAGTACTTC. Protein sequence: CSVTGGPETQYF. Drawing the rest from reference TRBV29-1 and TRBJ2-5, the complete variable domain is SAVISQKPSRDICQRGTSLTIQCQVDSQVTMMFWYRQQPGQSLTLIATANQGSEATYESGFVIDKFPISRPNLTFSTLTVSNMSPEDSSIYLCSVTGGPETQYFGPGTRLLVL.

The rearrangement links TRBV2 to TRBJ1-4, with TRBD1 as a possible D gene (6 bases). Trimming shortened V by 2 bases and J by 7 bases, and 11 bases separated the two germline ends. This CDR3 has 14 residues. Germline V gene lookup returns CDR1 SNHLY and CDR2 FYNNEI. The CDR3 DNA follows: TGTGCCAGCAGTGAAAAGGGGGTTCTTGAAAAACTGTTTTTT. Protein: CASSEKGVLEKLFF.

This clonotype was counted a few times. The chain is built from TRBV7-9 and TRBJ2-3; D is possibly TRBD2 (5 bases). The CDR3 contains 15 residues. Germline CDR1 reads SEHNR; CDR2 reads FQNEAQ (reference sequence). V gave up 7 bases and J gave up 3 bases, with 17 bases separating them. In DNA, the CDR3 is TGTGCCAGCACCCTCCTGCTAACGGGGACAGATACGCAGTATTTT. Protein: CASTLLLTGTDTQYF.

This clonotype was found a few times. The chain has TRBV6-1 and TRBJ2-7, with 11 bases that match TRBD2. Trimming at V came to 6 bases and at J to 2 bases, leaving 12 bases not matched to a gene. Germline loops: CDR1 MNHNS, CDR2 SASEGT. The CDR3 is 17 amino acids. For the CDR3, the DNA is TGTGCCAGCAGCCGAACGGCCAGGACTAGCGGGCCCTACGAGCAGTACTTC. Translated, it gives CASSRTARTSGPYEQYF.

This chain uses TRBV7-3 with TRBJ1-1, with D possibly being TRBD1 (6 bases). The germline CDR1 and CDR2 sequences are SGHTA and FQGTGA. This CDR3 has 13 amino acids. V was pared by 6 bases and J by 3 bases, with 11 bases between. The CDR3 loop reads CASRRTVYTEAFF. In nucleotides, the CDR3 is TGTGCCAGCAGGCGGACAGTATACACTGAAGCTTTCTTT.

The CDR3 sequence: CASSSSLARYNEQFF. Written as DNA, the CDR3 is TGCGCCAGCAGCTCGAGTCTAGCGCGATACAATGAGCAGTTCTTC. The J gene is TRBJ2-1, the V gene TRBV5-1; perhaps TRBD2 as D (6 bases). The CDR3 is 15 amino acids. Germline CDR1 and CDR2: SGHRS and YFSETQ. Trimming pared 3 bases from V and 4 bases from J, leaving 14 bases between.

The chain uses TRBV11-2 and TRBJ2-3, with a possible D match to TRBD2 (6 bases). The CDR3 contains 16 residues. Germline CDR1 and CDR2: SGHAT and FQNNGV. The V and J ends lost 7 bases and 4 bases respectively, with 21 bases between them. This chain's CDR3 is CASKLEGRPAADTQYF. CDR3 nucleotides: TGTGCCAGCAAGCTTGAAGGGAGGCCAGCGGCAGATACGCAGTATTTT.

This clonotype is a singleton in its sample. The chain carries TRBV24-1 and TRBJ2-1, with 7 nucleotides matching TRBD2. Germline V gene sequence: CDR1 KGHDR, CDR2 SFDVKD. This CDR3 has 14 residues. Losses at the gene ends were 2 bases for V and 12 bases for J; bases not matched to a gene: 9. The CDR3 reads CATSDWASGYGQFF. CDR3 coding DNA: TGTGCCACCAGTGATTGGGCTAGCGGCTATGGGCAGTTCTTC.

This clonotype was counted at least ten times. V gene TRBV12-3 or TRBV12-4 combines with J gene TRBJ2-2; 8 bases map to TRBD1. Germline trimming cut 3 bases from V and 7 bases from J; bases unmatched to any gene: 4. This CDR3 has 14 amino acids. DNA of the CDR3: TGTGCCAGCAGTTTTCGACAGGGGATCGGGGAGCTGTTTTTT. Translation gives CASSFRQGIGELFF.

J is TRBJ2-5 and V is TRBV2; D tentatively reads TRBD1 or TRBD2 (5 bases each). Per germline, CDR1 SNHLY and CDR2 FYNNEI. The CDR3 has 17 amino acids. Deletions cut 6 bases from V and 5 bases from J, with 25 bases between. Here the CDR3 DNA reads TGTGCCAGCAGGGGGAGTCTCAGGGAAGGCTTCATGGAGACCCAGTACTTC. Its protein is CASRGSLREGFMETQYF.

In its sample, this clonotype was seen many times. The chain employs TRBV2 and TRBJ2-7, with unresolved D. V lost 6 bases to trimming and J lost 3 bases, with 15 bases between them. Germline CDR1 reads SNHLY; CDR2 reads FYNNEI. CDR3 length equals 14 residues. The CDR3 loop reads CASSSPTENYEQYF. CDR3 nucleotide sequence: TGTGCCAGCAGCTCTCCGACTGAAAACTACGAGCAGTACTTC.

J is TRBJ2-3 and V is TRBV27; maybe TRBD2 (6 bases). The germline V gene encodes CDR1 MNHEY and CDR2 SMNVEV (reference sequence). This CDR3 comprises 15 residues. Trimming took 8 bases from V and 0 from J, leaving 15 bases between them. CDR3 in DNA: TGTGCCAGCGGGGTAGCGGATGCAAGCACAGATACGCAGTATTTT. It codes for CASGVADASTDTQYF.

The chain links TRBV3-1 to TRBJ2-5; D may correspond to TRBD1 or TRBD2 (6 bases each). The CDR3 totals 13 residues. The germline V gene has CDR1 LGHDT and CDR2 YNNKEL (reference sequence). V lost 3 bases and J lost 7, with 12 bases in between. DNA for the CDR3: TGTGCCAGCAGCCATCAGGGGCGGGGGACCCAGTACTTC. This gives the protein CASSHQGRGTQYF.

This clonotype was detected a few times. The V call is TRBV12-3 or TRBV12-4, the J call TRBJ1-2; D call uncertain. V was trimmed by 6 bases and J by 9 bases, leaving 11 bases between them. The CDR3 consists of 11 residues. CDR3 sequence: CASRGSVSYTF. The CDR3 DNA is TGTGCCAGCAGAGGGTCAGTGAGCTACACCTTC.

This clonotype was detected many times. The rearrangement uses TRBV5-6 and TRBJ2-3; the D is unclear. The CDR3 contains 14 residues. Germline CDR1 is SGHDT and CDR2 is YYEEEE. Trimming took 4 bases from V and 4 from J, leaving 13 bases between them. The CDR3 loop reads CASSPFSLSDTQYF. The CDR3 bases are TGTGCCAGCAGCCCATTTAGCCTGTCAGATACGCAGTATTTT.

This sequence joins TRBV11-2 and TRBJ2-7; 13 bases are a match to TRBD2. Losses at the gene ends were 5 bases for V and 4 bases for J; bases not matched to a gene: 8. Germline CDR1 reads SGHAT; CDR2 reads FQNNGV. This CDR3 comprises 16 residues. The CDR3 region has the DNA TGTGCCAGCAGCGCCTGGACTAGCGGGAGATCGTACGAGCAGTACTTC. Residues: CASSAWTSGRSYEQYF.

The chain uses TRBV10-1 and TRBJ2-1; 15 positions match TRBD2. The V gene end was trimmed by 3 bases and the J gene end by 6 bases; junction bases not matched to a gene: 9. The CDR3 is 18 residues long. Per germline, CDR1 WNHNN and CDR2 SYGVQD (reference sequence). CDR3 region: CASSDPGLAGGTGNEQFF. The CDR3 bases are TGCGCCAGCAGTGACCCGGGACTAGCGGGAGGAACAGGCAATGAGCAGTTCTTC.

Points on this clonotype: One junction end disagrees with the germline gene, perhaps due to a read error. This chain joins TRBV11-3 and TRBJ2-2; D unclear. The germline V gene has CDR1 SGHNT and CDR2 YENEEA. The CDR3 is 15 amino acids. CDR3 nucleotides: TGTGCCTGCAGCTTAGTCCAGGAAGGCCCCGGGGAGCTGTTTTTT. It codes for CACSLVQEGPGELFF.

The rearrangement links TRBV25-1 to TRBJ2-7, with 8 bases fitting TRBD1. The junction had 2 bases not matched to a gene; V was cut back by 6 bases and J by 4 bases. Germline V CDR1 and CDR2: MGHDK, SYGVNS. The CDR3 has 12 amino acids. CDR3 loop: CASRTGVYEQYF. The CDR3 region has the DNA TGTGCCAGCAGGACAGGGGTATACGAGCAGTACTTC.